This TCR beta chain was captured in a study of cytomegalovirus exposure and HLA in healthy donors. The CDR3 is 12 amino acids. Trimming left V 2 bases short and J 4 bases short, with 5 bases between. CDR1 and CDR2 (germline): MDHEN, SYDVKM. With 60 Vbeta and 13 Jbeta primers, the PCR was carried out. The assay was immunoSEQ multiplex PCR, and TCRdb's table has in-frame clones only and misses some. This table lists about 150,000 clones. V and J are TRBV28 and TRBJ1-2; D not resolved. Material for sequencing was PBMCs. This receptor was obtained from a woman aged 45 to 65 in good health and CMV-seronegative. The CDR3 DNA sequence: TGTGCCAGCAGTTTACAGGCCTATGGCTACACCTTC. Amino acids: CASSLQAYGYTF.